This T cell receptor (beta chain) stems from a study of blood T cell repertoires in COVID-19. Study summary: Collection of acute and convalescent COVID-19 samples took place in the United States, Italy and Spain. Nucleic acid was either cDNA or gDNA, and it came from T cells, B-cell-depleted T cells, or PBMCs.

CDR1 and CDR2 from the germline V gene are SEHNR and FQNEAQ (reference sequence). CDR3 size: 14 residues. Trimming pared 3 bases from V and 6 bases from J, leaving 12 bases between. In the original processing: Nucleated cell number was recorded as an estimate derived from reference gene primer amplification. The protocol was immunoSEQ multiplex PCR, while the TCRdb copy is restricted to in-frame clones and leaves out a portion. V and J calls plus clone size are reproduced from that table; the DNA served to infer D and trimming. This table has just over 25,000 clones, 90% appearing once. The material sequenced was peripheral blood. The chain links TRBV7-9 to TRBJ2-1; D is perhaps TRBD1 (7 bases). The clonotype was recovered from a human donor in a cohort sampled during active COVID-19. CDR3: CASSLEGALNEQFF. In DNA form, the CDR3 reads TGTGCCAGCAGCTTGGAGGGGGCCCTCAATGAGCAGTTCTTC.